This T cell receptor (beta chain) was observed in a study of blood T cells in healthy people across ages (dated by TCRdb to the mid-2010s). The study in broad terms: Template switching captured roughly one uniquely barcoded TCR beta cDNA molecule per two T cells in model experiments. Using deep sequencing normalized with unique cDNA molecular identifiers, the study measured how TCR beta repertoire diversity changes with age. The donors were divided into four age groups: young (average approximately 16 years), middle-aged (approximately 39), aged (approximately 62) and long-lived (around 87). To avoid experimental bias, donors of different ages were spread randomly across the sequencing lanes. For two donors (one aged 18 to 30 and one aged 80 or older), the study analyzed two additional independent replicas of 1 million unique cDNA reads from the same blood draw.

Comment on this clonotype: Its specific antigen is unknown. No base quality values were provided; no much bigger clone lies one nucleotide off.

The donors were 40 or so Caucasian individuals from Russia, aged roughly 6 to 90 years, who were systemically healthy. Each donor gave ten milliliters of peripheral blood, collected into EDTA-treated Vacutainer tubes. Ficoll-Paque density-gradient centrifugation was used to isolate PBMCs, with at least 6.5 million per sample. Total RNA, at least 6 micrograms per sample, was extracted from PBMCs with Trizol reagent. For every donor, flow cytometry on a PBMC aliquot measured the percentage of naive CD45RAhigh/CD27high T cells. Receptor amplification or capture employed 5' RACE. Sequencing used an Illumina HiSeq 2500. A second roughly 7 to 12 cycle PCR used a sample-barcoded 5' primer and a J-beta primer mix. Each TCR beta cDNA molecule received a unique molecular identifier from a template-switch 5' adaptor carrying 12 random nucleotides. Each sample yielded at least 3 million CDR3-containing paired-end reads. First-strand cDNA was synthesized from all RNA with the Mint cDNA synthesis kit, primed by a TRBC-specific oligonucleotide. Following uracil-DNA glycosylase treatment, all cDNA underwent a first 18-cycle PCR with the universal primers M1SS and BC2_uni_R. Per the authors' processing: Normalization of each sample was performed by random selection of 1 million high-quality reads, each carrying a distinct molecular identifier. Reads sharing molecular identifiers were discarded rather than binned into consensus sequences. MiTCR, with a Q25 quality threshold and the strictest error-elimination algorithm, was used for CDR3 identification, clonotype clustering and error correction. A nonparametric unseen species model with Euler transformation was used to estimate lower-bound total TCR beta diversity. TCRdb trimmed the raw reads at Q25, called clones with MiXCR and kept productive beta chains. CDR3 protein sequences are deduplicated, and each keeps its most common genes and DNA. These V and J calls rely on TCRdb rather than the paper's analysis. This sample holds around 800,000 distinct CDR3 sequences; roughly 60% were observed only once. 25% to 35% of the sample is held by the ten biggest clonotypes.

The paper's findings and limits, for the study overall: Compared with the aged group, the long-lived group had more naive CD4+ T cells, fewer expanded clones and increased TCR diversity, a pattern suggesting age selection. Conclusive comparison of naive and antigen-experienced compartments was prevented by the profiling of bulk unsorted PBMCs. Observed TCR beta diversity per million T cells fell roughly linearly with age, and a significant reduction was already apparent by age approximately 40. Donor CMV infection status was unknown, potentially confounding age-related changes in expanded clonotypes. There was a strong correlation between observed TCR beta diversity and the percentage of naive T cells measured by flow cytometry. Total diversity estimates from one million sequenced T cells were considered lower bounds and underestimates.

From cysteine to phenylalanine, the CDR3 is 13 amino acids long. The DNA shown is the 39-base CDR3, in frame from base 1. Here V drops 5 bases and J drops 5 bases, and the junction holds 3 bases not matched to any gene. Taken from the germline V gene, the CDR1 and CDR2 loops are SGHTA and FQGNSA. The origin of this receptor is a man aged 30 to 45 in good health. Material for sequencing was blood. The chain was built from TRBV7-2 and TRBJ2-3; the central 8 bases match TRBD2. The nucleotides read TGTGCCAGCAGCCCCGGGGGGGTAGATACGCAGTATTTT. This encodes CASSPGGVDTQYF. The full variable domain, completed from the reference TRBV7-2 and TRBJ2-3 proteins outside the CDR3, reads GAGVSQSPSNKVTEKGKDVELRCDPISGHTALYWYRQSLGQGLEFLIYFQGNSAPDKSGLPSDRFSAERTGGSVSTLTIQRTQQEDSAVYLCASSPGGVDTQYFGPGTRLTVL.